The 21 T cell receptor beta chains below come from one sample, sequenced in a study of identical twins. TCRdb re-analysed the 5' RACE reads in MiXCR, keeping a single row per CDR3 protein. The data hold 250,000 or so distinct CDR3 sequences, with 5.5% to 7% observed a single time. These data were likewise used in another study, on yellow fever vaccine responses in identical twins.

The sequenced material came from memory (CD45RO+) T cells sorted from blood. These receptor sequences come from a woman in her late teens or twenties in good health.

The DNA for the CDR3 is TGTGCCAGCAGCCCCCACGGGAGGGATTCACCCCTCCACTTT. As protein: CASSPHGRDSPLHF. The chain joins TRBV3-1 to TRBJ1-6, with D unclear. The ends were cut back, 4 bases at V and 8 bases at J, with 12 bases in the middle. Germline-derived CDR1 and CDR2 are LGHDT and YNNKEL (reference sequence). The CDR3 has 14 amino acids.

This clonotype was seen more than once but under ten times. The chain is built from TRBV10-2 and TRBJ1-4; 9 bases map to TRBD1. CDR1 is WSHSY and CDR2 is SAAADI in the germline V gene. There are 15 residues in the CDR3. V was clipped by 6 bases and J by 3 bases; unmatched bases: 5. The CDR3 bases are TGCGCCAGCAGCGAAGGGACAGGGCCTAATGAAAAACTGTTTTTT. Residues: CASSEGTGPNEKLFF.

This clonotype was picked up many times. The J gene is TRBJ2-5, the V gene TRBV28, with D possibly matching TRBD1 (5 bases). Per the germline V gene, CDR1 is MDHEN and CDR2 is SYDVKM. This CDR3 contains 14 residues. Trimming shortened V by 4 bases and J by 2 bases, and 11 bases separated the two germline ends. CDR3 loop: CASSSMGLQETQYF. The CDR3 nucleotides are TGTGCCAGCAGTTCTATGGGGCTACAAGAGACCCAGTACTTC.

This clonotype was counted ten times or more. The gene calls are TRBV12-3 or TRBV12-4 and TRBJ2-3; D is perhaps TRBD1 (6 bases). The CDR3 consists of 16 residues. V lost 1 base and J 0 bases, leaving 11 bases between the germline ends. In DNA, the CDR3 is TGTGCCAGCAGTTTAGTCACAGGGATTAGCACAGATACGCAGTATTTT. This translates into CASSLVTGISTDTQYF.

This clonotype occurred many times. The chain couples TRBV20-1 to TRBJ1-2, with 10 bases matching TRBD1. This CDR3 contains 18 residues. CDR1 and CDR2 (germline): DFQATT, SNEGSKA (reference sequence). V shed 4 bases and J 1 base; nucleotides not matched to a gene: 15. CDR3 loop: CSATNMTGGLRFNYGYTF. Here the CDR3 DNA reads TGCAGTGCTACGAACATGACAGGGGGCCTTAGATTTAACTATGGCTACACCTTC.

The chain recombines TRBV28 with TRBJ2-7; TRBD2 aligns across 11 bases. Losses at the gene ends were 5 bases for V and 4 bases for J; bases not matched to a gene: 4. There are 14 residues in the CDR3. Germline lookup yields CDR1 MDHEN and CDR2 SYDVKM. The CDR3 region is CASSPTSGVYEQYV. Here the CDR3 DNA reads TGTGCCAGCAGTCCGACTAGCGGGGTATACGAGCAGTACGTC.

This clonotype was seen a few times. In DNA, the CDR3 is TGTGCCAGCGCGAGCGGGAGGTACCTCTACGAGCAGTACTTC. Protein product: CASASGRYLYEQYF. This chain uses TRBV19 with TRBJ2-7; 9 bases are shared with TRBD2. The CDR3 contains 14 residues. The V gene end was trimmed by 9 bases and the J gene end by 3 bases; junction bases not matched to a gene: 9. The germline gives CDR1 LNHDA, CDR2 SQIVND (reference sequence).

This clonotype was recorded many times. The rearrangement joins TRBV5-1 to TRBJ2-3; TRBD2 aligns across 9 bases. This CDR3 comprises 14 residues. Germline CDR1 SGHRS, CDR2 YFSETQ. V shed 6 bases and J 3 bases; nucleotides not matched to a gene: 5. Here the CDR3 DNA reads TGCGCCAGCAACCCGACTAGCGGAACAGATACGCAGTATTTT. It specifies CASNPTSGTDTQYF.

The chain has TRBV27 and TRBJ2-7; D may be TRBD2 (5 bases). Between the trimmed V and J ends, which lost 0 bases and 1 base, there was a span of 25 bases. The CDR3 consists of 20 residues. Germline values: CDR1 MNHEY, CDR2 SMNVEV (reference sequence). The CDR3 loop is CASSLSGIPHLRVRSYEQYF. CDR3 bases: TGTGCCAGCAGTTTATCCGGAATACCCCATCTGCGGGTGCGATCCTACGAGCAGTACTTC.

This clonotype was seen many times. This chain links TRBV29-1 with TRBJ2-7, with D unclear. Per germline, CDR1 SQVTM and CDR2 ANQGSEA. The CDR3 contains 15 residues. The V end lost 2 bases, the J end lost 0 bases, and 14 bases lay between the germline ends. The chain's CDR3 is CSVELSGPSSYEQYV. The CDR3 DNA is TGCAGCGTTGAATTATCGGGCCCAAGCTCCTACGAGCAGTACGTC.

This clonotype was detected only a few times. The chain has TRBV3-1 and TRBJ2-1, with TRBD2 as a possible D gene (6 bases). The CDR3 spans 17 residues. CDR1 is LGHDT, CDR2 YNNKEL, per germline (reference sequence). Deletions cut 0 bases from V and 3 bases from J, with 15 bases between. The CDR3 region is CASSQDMGSGLYNEQFF. The CDR3 DNA follows: TGTGCCAGCAGCCAAGATATGGGTAGCGGACTCTACAATGAGCAGTTCTTC.

This clonotype was counted a few times. The V and J genes are TRBV6-1 and TRBJ2-7; D is unclear. V was clipped by 7 bases and J by 0 bases, with 10 bases between them. The CDR3 sequence is 13 residues long. The V gene's germline CDR1 is MNHNS and CDR2 SASEGT. The CDR3 region has the DNA TGTGCCAGCATAGTAGGGTTCTCCTACGAGCAGTACTTC. Encoded protein: CASIVGFSYEQYF.

The chain joins TRBV7-8 to TRBJ2-4; 13 positions match TRBD2. Germline CDR1 and CDR2: SGHVS and FQNEAQ. This CDR3 comprises 18 residues. The trim removed 2 bases at V and 8 bases at J, leaving 12 bases unmatched. The CDR3 protein is CASSLMGWTSGSFDIQYF. The CDR3 DNA reads as TGTGCCAGCAGCTTAATGGGATGGACTAGCGGGAGTTTTGACATTCAGTACTTC.

This clonotype was recorded at least ten times. The J gene is TRBJ1-5, the V gene TRBV5-1, with D hard to call. The V end was cut by 0 bases, the J end by 9 bases, with 10 bases between. This CDR3 is built from 13 residues. Germline V lookup: CDR1 SGHRS, CDR2 YFSETQ. The CDR3 region is CASSLAGRSPQHF. CDR3 nucleotide sequence: TGCGCCAGCAGCTTGGCAGGACGGTCGCCCCAGCATTTT.

This clonotype was detected many times. The rearrangement uses TRBV2 and TRBJ1-1, with D uncertain. Germline-derived CDR1 and CDR2 are SNHLY and FYNNEI. V was clipped by 7 bases and J by 4 bases, with 10 bases between them. The CDR3 consists of 12 residues. As DNA, the CDR3 is TGTGCCAGCAATAGTCCGAGCACTGAAGCTTTCTTT. It translates to CASNSPSTEAFF.

This clonotype was observed at least ten times. The V and J genes are TRBV3-1 and TRBJ1-2; 7 nucleotides agree with TRBD1. The CDR3 is 14 residues long. The V segment lost 6 bases and the J segment 4 bases; nucleotides outside the gene matches: 8. Germline CDR1 reads LGHDT; CDR2 reads YNNKEL (reference sequence). DNA of the CDR3: TGTGCCAGCAGTCCAGGGGGGGAAACCTATGGCTACACCTTC. This translates into CASSPGGETYGYTF. The full variable domain, its missing parts supplied by reference TRBV3-1 and TRBJ1-2, is DTAVSQTPKYLVTQMGNDKSIKCEQNLGHDTMYWYKQDSKKFLKIMFSYNNKELIINETVPNRFSPKSPDKAHLNLHINSLELGDSAVYFCASSPGGETYGYTFGSGTRLTVV.

This clonotype appeared a few times. V and J are TRBV11-2 and TRBJ2-2; D is ambiguous. The CDR3 sequence is 18 residues long. Germline CDR1 is SGHAT and CDR2 is FQNNGV. Trimming removed 1 base from V and 2 bases from J, with 17 bases in between. CDR3 sequence (DNA): TGTGCCAGCAGCTTAGTATTTTTTGTCTACCCAAACACCGGGGAGCTGTTTTTT. Translation gives CASSLVFFVYPNTGELFF.

The sample holds a few counts of this clonotype. The chain couples TRBV6-5 to TRBJ1-6, with TRBD1 matching 7 bases. The CDR3 contains 17 residues. Germline trimming cut 0 bases from V and 6 bases from J; bases unmatched to any gene: 8. Germline-derived CDR1 and CDR2 are MNHEY and SVGAGI. The CDR3 is CASSYSTGQPFNSPLHF. CDR3 coding DNA: TGTGCCAGCAGTTACTCCACGGGACAGCCATTTAATTCACCCCTCCACTTT.

This clonotype was counted ten times or more. The J gene is TRBJ1-1, the V gene TRBV24-1, with D possibly matching TRBD1 (5 bases). This CDR3 has 14 residues. With 3 bases removed from V and 7 bases from J, the gap between germline ends came to 14 bases. CDR1 is KGHDR, CDR2 SFDVKD, per germline. The CDR3 coding sequence is TGTGCCACCAGTGATGGCGAGGGTAGGGGTGAAGCTTTCTTT. Translated: CATSDGEGRGEAFF.

This chain connects TRBV6-2 or TRBV6-3 to TRBJ1-5; D is possibly TRBD1 (6 bases). The CDR3 totals 14 residues. Trimming cost V 5 bases and J 3 bases, with 11 bases left between them. CDR1 MNHEY and CDR2 SVGEGT come from the germline V gene. The CDR3 here is CASSPQGNNQPQHF. The CDR3 nucleotides are TGTGCCAGCAGTCCACAGGGAAACAATCAGCCCCAGCATTTT.

This clonotype has a handful of counts. The J gene is TRBJ2-1, the V gene TRBV29-1, with 9 bases fitting TRBD1. V shed 7 bases and J 6 bases; nucleotides not matched to a gene: 10. The CDR3 consists of 14 residues. Germline CDR1 reads SQVTM; CDR2 reads ANQGSEA. For the CDR3, the DNA is TGCAGCGGCACCCCGGGACAGGGTCGCAATGAGCAGTTCTTC. As protein: CSGTPGQGRNEQFF.